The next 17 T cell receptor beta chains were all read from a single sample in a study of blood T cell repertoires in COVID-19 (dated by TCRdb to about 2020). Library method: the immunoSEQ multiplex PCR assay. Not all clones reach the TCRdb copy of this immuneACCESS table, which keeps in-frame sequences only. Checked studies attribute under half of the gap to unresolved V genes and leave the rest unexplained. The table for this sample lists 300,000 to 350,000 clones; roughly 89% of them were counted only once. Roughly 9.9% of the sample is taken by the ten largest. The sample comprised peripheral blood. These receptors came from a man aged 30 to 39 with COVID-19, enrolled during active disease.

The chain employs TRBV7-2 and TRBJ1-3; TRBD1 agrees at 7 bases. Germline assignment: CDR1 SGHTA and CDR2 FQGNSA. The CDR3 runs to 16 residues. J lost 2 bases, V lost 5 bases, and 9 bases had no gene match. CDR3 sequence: CASSTTGTVTGNTIYF. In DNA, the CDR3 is TGTGCCAGCAGCACGACAGGGACAGTGACTGGAAACACCATATATTTT.

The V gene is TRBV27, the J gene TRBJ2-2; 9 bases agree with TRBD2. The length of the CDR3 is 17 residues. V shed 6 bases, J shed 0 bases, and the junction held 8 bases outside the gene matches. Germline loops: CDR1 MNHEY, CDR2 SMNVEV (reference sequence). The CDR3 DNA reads TGTGCCAGCAGAGGCCGAGGACTAGCGTCGAACACCGGGGAGCTGTTTTTT. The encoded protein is CASRGRGLASNTGELFF.

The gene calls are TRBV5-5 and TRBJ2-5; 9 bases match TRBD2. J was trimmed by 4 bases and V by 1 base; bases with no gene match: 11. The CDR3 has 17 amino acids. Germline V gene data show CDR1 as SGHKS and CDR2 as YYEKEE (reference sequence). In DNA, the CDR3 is TGTGCCAGCAGCTTGCTCCTGGCGGGGGGGCCGGCAGAGACCCAGTACTTC. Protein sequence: CASSLLLAGGPAETQYF.

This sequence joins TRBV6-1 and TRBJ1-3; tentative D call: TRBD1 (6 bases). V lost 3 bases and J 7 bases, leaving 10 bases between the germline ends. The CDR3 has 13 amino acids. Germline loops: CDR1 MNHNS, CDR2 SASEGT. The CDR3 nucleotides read TGTGCCAGCAGTGACCCTACAGGGAACACCATATATTTT. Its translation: CASSDPTGNTIYF.

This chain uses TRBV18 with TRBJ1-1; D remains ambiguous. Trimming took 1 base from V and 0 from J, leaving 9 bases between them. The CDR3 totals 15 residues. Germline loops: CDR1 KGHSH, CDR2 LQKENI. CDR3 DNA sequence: TGTGCCAGCTCACCACTGGGCCAGATGAACACTGAAGCTTTCTTT. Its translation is CASSPLGQMNTEAFF.

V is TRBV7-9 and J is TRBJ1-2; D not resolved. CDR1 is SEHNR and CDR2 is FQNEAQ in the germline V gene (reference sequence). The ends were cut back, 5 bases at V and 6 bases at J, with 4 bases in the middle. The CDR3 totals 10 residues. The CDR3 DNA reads TGTGCCAGCAGCCCGGATGGCTACACCTTC. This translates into CASSPDGYTF.

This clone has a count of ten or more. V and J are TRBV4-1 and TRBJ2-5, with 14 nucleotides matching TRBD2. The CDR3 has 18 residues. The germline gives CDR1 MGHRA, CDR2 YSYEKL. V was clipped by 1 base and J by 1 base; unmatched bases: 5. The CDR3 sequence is CASSQVPGLAGGQETQYF. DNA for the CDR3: TGCGCCAGCAGCCAAGTTCCAGGACTAGCGGGGGGCCAAGAGACCCAGTACTTC.

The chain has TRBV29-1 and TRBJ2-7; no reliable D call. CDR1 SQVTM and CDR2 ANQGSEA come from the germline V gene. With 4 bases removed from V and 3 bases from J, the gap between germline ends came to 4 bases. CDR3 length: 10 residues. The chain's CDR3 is CSVANYEQYF. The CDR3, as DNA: TGCAGCGTTGCCAACTACGAGCAGTACTTC.

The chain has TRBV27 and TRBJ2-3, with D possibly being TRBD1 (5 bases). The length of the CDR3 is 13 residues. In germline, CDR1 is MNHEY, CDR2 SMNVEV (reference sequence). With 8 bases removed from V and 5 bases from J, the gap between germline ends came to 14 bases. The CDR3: CASWIQGGDTQYF. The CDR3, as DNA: TGTGCCAGCTGGATTCAGGGTGGAGATACGCAGTATTTT.

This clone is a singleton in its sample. The CDR3 is CASSYSHPGDGYTF. The CDR3, as DNA: TGTGCCAGCAGTTACTCTCATCCTGGAGATGGCTACACCTTC. This chain links TRBV6-5 with TRBJ1-2; D remains unclear. The CDR3 sequence is 14 residues long. CDR1 MNHEY and CDR2 SVGAGI come from the germline V gene. V lost 0 bases, J lost 6 bases, and 11 bases lay in between.

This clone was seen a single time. This chain's CDR3 is CASSDRAWGNTIYF. Written as DNA, the CDR3 is TGTGCCAGCAGTGACAGGGCCTGGGGAAACACCATATATTTT. The chain recombines TRBV27 with TRBJ1-3; TRBD1 matches 7 bases. J was trimmed by 4 bases and V by 5 bases; bases with no gene match: 5. This CDR3 contains 14 residues. CDR1 is MNHEY, CDR2 SMNVEV, per germline (reference sequence).

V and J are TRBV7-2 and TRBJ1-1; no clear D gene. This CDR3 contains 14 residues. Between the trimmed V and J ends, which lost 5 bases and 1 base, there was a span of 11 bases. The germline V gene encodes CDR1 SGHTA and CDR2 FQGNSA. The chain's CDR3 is CASSPDTQNTEAFF. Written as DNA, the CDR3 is TGTGCCAGCAGCCCCGACACCCAGAACACTGAAGCTTTCTTT.

Here the CDR3 DNA reads TGTGCCAGCTCACCTCAGGACAGGGGGGTTGATCAGCCCCAGCATTTT. This encodes CASSPQDRGVDQPQHF. The chain links TRBV18 to TRBJ1-5, with TRBD1 matching over 10 bases. Germline-derived CDR1 and CDR2 are KGHSH and LQKENI. The CDR3 has 16 residues. V trimming: 3 bases; J trimming: 5 bases; junction bases outside the gene matches: 7.

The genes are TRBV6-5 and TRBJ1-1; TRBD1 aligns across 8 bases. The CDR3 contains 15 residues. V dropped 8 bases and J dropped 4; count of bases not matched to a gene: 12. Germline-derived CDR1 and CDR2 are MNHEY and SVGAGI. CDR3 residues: CASQVAGGVGTEAFF. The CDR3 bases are TGTGCCAGCCAGGTGGCAGGGGGCGTCGGCACTGAAGCTTTCTTT.

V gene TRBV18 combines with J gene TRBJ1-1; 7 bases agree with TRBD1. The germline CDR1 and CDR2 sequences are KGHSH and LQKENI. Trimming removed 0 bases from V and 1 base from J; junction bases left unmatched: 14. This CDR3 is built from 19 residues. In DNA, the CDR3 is TGTGCCAGCTCACCACCTGGACGGTATTTAGGGGGCACGAACACTGAAGCTTTCTTT. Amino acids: CASSPPGRYLGGTNTEAFF.

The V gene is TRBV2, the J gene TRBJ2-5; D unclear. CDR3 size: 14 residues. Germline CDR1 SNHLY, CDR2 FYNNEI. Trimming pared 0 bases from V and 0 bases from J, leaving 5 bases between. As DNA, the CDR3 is TGTGCCAGCAGTGAAGCCGGGTACCAAGAGACCCAGTACTTC. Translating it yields CASSEAGYQETQYF.

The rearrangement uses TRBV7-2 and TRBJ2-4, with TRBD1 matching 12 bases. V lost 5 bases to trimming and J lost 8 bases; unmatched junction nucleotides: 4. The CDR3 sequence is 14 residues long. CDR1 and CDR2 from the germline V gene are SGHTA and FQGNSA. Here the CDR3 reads CASSGTGGLDIQYF. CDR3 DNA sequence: TGTGCCAGCAGCGGGACAGGGGGCTTGGACATTCAGTACTTC.